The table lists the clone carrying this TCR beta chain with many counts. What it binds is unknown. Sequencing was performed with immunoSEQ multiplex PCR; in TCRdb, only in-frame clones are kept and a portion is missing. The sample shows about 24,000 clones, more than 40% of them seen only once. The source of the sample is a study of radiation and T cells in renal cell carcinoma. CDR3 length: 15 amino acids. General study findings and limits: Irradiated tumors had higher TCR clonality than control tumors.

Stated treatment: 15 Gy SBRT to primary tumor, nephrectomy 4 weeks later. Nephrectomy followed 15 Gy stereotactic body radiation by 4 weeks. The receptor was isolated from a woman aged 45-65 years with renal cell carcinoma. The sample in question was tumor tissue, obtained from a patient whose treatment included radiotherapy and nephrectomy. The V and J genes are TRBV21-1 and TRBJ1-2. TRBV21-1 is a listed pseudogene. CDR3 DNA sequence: TGTGCCAGCAGCAAAGCCCCGGGTATCTCCTATGGCTACACCTTC. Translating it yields CASSKAPGISYGYTF.